This TCR beta chain was sequenced during a study of metastatic and nonmetastatic thyroid tumors. Study summary: Patients with malignant and benign thyroid disease provided blood and tumor or nodule tissue, whose repertoires were compared. Overall study findings and caveats: Patients with malignant thyroid tumors reportedly had significantly higher TCR beta diversity than those with benign nodules, in blood and tumor.

MiXCR was used by TCRdb to re-call the PCR reads. The sample includes 40,000 to 55,000 clones, 15% to 20% of them seen just once. V trimming: 6 bases; J trimming: 5 bases; junction bases outside the gene matches: 8. This CDR3 has 16 residues. CDR1 and CDR2 (germline): SGHAT, FQDESV (reference sequence). Regarding this clone: The antigen remains undetermined.

Each patient came to thyroid surgery without any prior treatment (of any kind). The sample comprised blood. The genes are TRBV11-1 and TRBJ2-3; TRBD2 agrees at 13 bases. This sequence originates from a female donor with papillary thyroid cancer or a benign thyroid nodule (not recorded which). Some clones in this sample may be carry-over from other donors' samples. CDR3 loop: CASSSLAGGPVDTQYF. CDR3 coding DNA: TGTGCCAGCAGTTCACTAGCGGGGGGGCCGGTAGATACGCAGTATTTT.